This TCR beta chain is from a study of cytomegalovirus exposure and HLA in healthy donors (TCRdb year 2017). For context, the study as a whole: An earlier analysis of approximately 600 of the donors reported 250 to 300 Gb of sequence data and about 100 million unique TCR beta sequences from some 180 million T cells. An early release that covered about 600 HLA-typed donors contained approximately 300 gigabases of sequencing data and around 80 million unique TCR sequences. Of the roughly 410 genotyped donors, 80% to 90% were placed in the genetic ancestry cluster associated with self-reported Caucasian donors. The study was designed to test whether signatures of past pathogen exposure could be identified by cataloging public T cell receptors. The study profiled the T cell repertoires of some 610 subjects by immunosequencing and related them to cytomegalovirus serostatus. Along with the approximately 700-subject first cohort, a separate validation cohort of about 110 different subjects was used. The study combined high-throughput TCR immunosequencing, statistical association of individual TCRs with disease status, and machine learning to predict cytomegalovirus infection status. A later analysis re-analyzed previously published TCR beta repertoires from 666 donors and added high-resolution HLA genotyping to study TCR occurrence patterns. Rather than drawing on any new phenotypic data, the later analysis identified candidate immune exposures from TCR beta sequences and the way those sequences occurred across donors. An earlier analysis of some 500 of the donors applied high-throughput TCR beta sequencing to assess whether each TCR beta V gene segment acted as functional or pseudogenic. Alongside the repertoire data, information on donor age, sex, ethnicity and CMV serostatus was compiled. A later genetic analysis took genome-wide SNP genotypes for about 60% of the roughly 670 donors and used that subset as a discovery cohort. Every discovery cohort repertoire had been produced on one sequencing platform. HLA typing included class I and class II loci at four-digit resolution. Typing coverage varied by locus: roughly 620-640 donors for A, B, C, DRB1 and DQB1; 522 for DQA1; 606 for DPA1; about 450 for DPB1. A handful of DR-DQ haplotypes were handled as single units for association and clustering because linkage in the cohort was strong. Among over 350 genotyped donors of the cohort, an average of around 240,000 unique TCR beta nucleotide sequences were sequenced per donor, around 20% of them non-productive.

Libraries came from the immunoSEQ multiplex PCR assay. For the multiplex PCR, a mixture combining 60 forward primers for TCR Vbeta segments and 13 reverse primers for TCR Jbeta segments was used. A multiplex PCR assay on genomic DNA amplified the CDR3 region of rearranged TCR beta genes. The amplified TCR beta libraries were sequenced on the Illumina HiSeq System as 87-base-pair reads. In the source study's methods: A later analysis tallied roughly 76 million unique TCR beta chains across the 700 or so repertoires, and approximately 12 million of those chains were shared by two or more donors. Raw reads were error-corrected and collapsed into unique sequences with a nearest-neighbor algorithm that merged closely related sequences to remove PCR and sequencing errors. Alignment of CDR3 sequences to IMGT reference sequences was used to assign V, D and J gene segments. For a sequence to be retained, at least a six-nucleotide match to both a V gene segment and a J gene segment was required. A rearrangement counted as productive if the CDR3 had no stop codons and remained in frame with V and J, and every other rearrangement counted as non-productive. CDR3 was defined by IMGT convention, running from the second conserved V-encoded cysteine to the conserved J-encoded phenylalanine. Sequences without an unambiguous match to a single V gene segment were excluded from the earlier analysis of several hundred of the donors. An earlier analysis of roughly 590 of the donors called V segments functional above 56.7% productive rearrangements and segregating when the between-donor standard deviation exceeded 5%. To diagnose cytomegalovirus status from the catalog of TCR beta chain sequences, a statistical classification framework was built. A later analysis assigned V and J genes by comparing TCR nucleotide sequences with IMGT/GENE-DB human TR gene sequences. The TCRdist pipeline was used in a later analysis to assign CDR3 sequences and most-parsimonious VDJ recombination scenarios. In a later analysis, each TCR beta chain was defined by its CDR3 amino acid sequence together with its V-gene family, and reads lacking a unique V-gene family were excluded. In a later analysis, fewer than 600 highly shared, low-generation-probability nucleotide sequences were removed to address suspected cross-contamination and a sequencing artifact. For each public chain, a later analysis derived a clonal expansion index from normalized ranks of inferred template counts within each repertoire. A later analysis computed generation probabilities with a VDJ recombination model fitted to out-of-frame rearrangements, and checked the results against IGoR. In a later analysis, TCR-TCR, TCR-HLA and TCR-CMV co-occurrence was scored with hypergeometric tests, and a repertoire-size bias correction was applied to TCR pairs. A later analysis estimated false discovery rates by permuting HLA or CMV assignments 20 times. In a later analysis, co-occurring TCRs were grouped using DBSCAN, and TCRdist sequence similarity was added for clustering within HLA-allele-positive subsets. Repertoires with fewer than 30,000 or more than 120,000 public chains, plus five repertoires with anomalous nucleotide sharing, were excluded from co-occurrence clustering. TCRdb's version of the immuneACCESS table is confined to in-frame rearrangements and falls short of the full clone set. An unresolved V gene accounts for under half of the shortfall where checked; the remainder is of unknown origin. V, J and clone size reflect that table, while D and trimming were determined from the DNA. The sample data list 100,000 to 120,000 clones, and 70% to 85% of these were observed just once. The ten most abundant clones make up about 6.8% of the sample.

The cohort was made up of under 800 healthy bone marrow donors. At the time of sampling, every cohort member was nominally healthy, though immune exposures that went unrecorded were likely present. The donor tested CMV seropositive and was one of the 289 seropositive cohort members. Every donor gave a peripheral blood sample, and the peripheral blood mononuclear cells from that sample were used for TCR beta sequencing. The Qiagen DNeasy Blood Extraction Kit was used to extract genomic DNA from the blood cell samples. The investigation overall reported the following: The cohort was sequenced for TCR beta chains only, and without alpha or paired-chain data the features that could be detected were limited. Linkage disequilibrium might explain the correlated functional status among segregating V segments, but an unknown experimental factor could not be ruled out. In both the original and validation cohorts, the classifier was reported to diagnose cytomegalovirus status with high specificity and sensitivity. According to the authors, the approach could potentially be generalized to other disease states and immunological phenotypes. A later analysis found that most CMV-associated TCR beta chains appeared HLA-restricted, with HLA associations seemingly driven largely by CMV exposure. The study listed 164 TCR beta chains as associated with cytomegalovirus. Most TCR sequences were seen in very few donors, while some public TCRs were found in many individuals. At a false discovery rate of 0.05, a later analysis linked under 20,000 TCR beta sequences to specific HLA alleles. Because HLA typing was missing for some donors at each locus, association tests included only the typed subset. According to a later analysis, TCR association rates differed among HLA loci, with DRB1 alleles showing the most associated TCRs and HLA-C alleles showing the fewest. Presence/absence analyses assumed roughly uniform sequencing depth across donors, an assumption that may not hold. Compared with the approximately 700-donor mean, donors in an Asian-associated ancestry cluster had fewer N-insertions in productive TCRs, according to a later genetic analysis. The only immune exposure information available for the cohort was CMV serostatus. A later analysis reported that several top co-occurrence clusters appeared linked to parvovirus B19, influenza, CMV and Epstein-Barr virus. In a later analysis, HLA-associated TCR beta chains showed more clonal expansion and lower generation probabilities than non-associated chains that were equally common. Three of the identified cytomegalovirus-associated TCR beta chains were confirmed in vitro to be specific for cytomegalovirus antigens. Because the 87-base-pair reads could not distinguish some IMGT-functional V segments, including TRBV6-2 and TRBV6-3, those segments were excluded. The sequencing pipeline was judged likely to have produced a cluster of highly shared sequence variants as a technical artifact. An earlier analysis of approximately 500 of the donors showed that most TCR beta V segments appeared in productive rearrangements either about 87% or about 30% of the time, which broadly matched IMGT annotations. An association between a missense DCLRE1C variant and V-gene and J-gene trimming of TCR beta chains was found in a later genetic analysis and replicated in an independent cohort. When HLA alleles, especially DR and DQ, strongly co-occurred, attributing TCR associations to individual alleles was difficult. Fewer than 20 rarely observed V segments, including chromosome 9 orphons, were excluded from the earlier analysis of some 590 of the donors because counts were too low. A further reported finding was that TCR beta sequences accurately predicted the HLA-A and HLA-B alleles for most subjects in the first cohort.

This clone appeared once. Its antigen is currently not known. No base-level quality is on record; no much larger clone is a single base apart. Via the germline V gene (reference sequence), CDR1 is SEHNR and CDR2 FQNEAQ. V is cut back by 1 base and J by 4 bases, with 6 bases in the junction unmatched. The CDR3 sequence holds 16 residues, the cysteine and phenylalanine included. Only the CDR3 DNA is retained, 48 bases long and in frame from the first base. Here the chain combines TRBV7-9 and TRBJ1-2, and 10 junctional nucleotides match TRBD1. The sample consisted of PBMCs. The sequence was collected from a man in his thirties or forties in good health and CMV-seropositive. The DNA reads as follows: TGTGCCAGCAGCTTAGGTGGGACAGGGGAACCCTATGGCTACACCTTC. It encodes CASSLGGTGEPYGYTF.